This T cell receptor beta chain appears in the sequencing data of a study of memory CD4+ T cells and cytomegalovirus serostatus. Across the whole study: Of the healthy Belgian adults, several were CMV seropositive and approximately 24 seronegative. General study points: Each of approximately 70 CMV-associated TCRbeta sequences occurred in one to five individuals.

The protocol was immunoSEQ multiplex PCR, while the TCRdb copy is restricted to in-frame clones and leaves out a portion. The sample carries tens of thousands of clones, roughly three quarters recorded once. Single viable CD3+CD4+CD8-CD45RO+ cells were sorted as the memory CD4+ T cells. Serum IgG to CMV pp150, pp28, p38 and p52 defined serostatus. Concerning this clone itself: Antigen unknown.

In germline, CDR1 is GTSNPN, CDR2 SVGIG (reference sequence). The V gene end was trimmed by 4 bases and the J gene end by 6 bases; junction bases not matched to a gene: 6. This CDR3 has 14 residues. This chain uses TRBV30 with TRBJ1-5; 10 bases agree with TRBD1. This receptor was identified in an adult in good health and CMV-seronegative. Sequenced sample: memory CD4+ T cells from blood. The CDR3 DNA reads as TGTGCCTGGAAGGTAGGGACAGGGGCTCAGCCCCAGCATTTT. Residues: CAWKVGTGAQPQHF.